This is a list of T cell receptor beta chains from one sample in a study of vaccination and CD4 T cells after COVID-19. Their cognate antigens are unknown. TCRdb redid the calling of the PCR reads with MiXCR, one entry per CDR3 protein. The sample lists 13,000 or so distinct CDR3 sequences; 27% were seen once. The material sequenced was CD4+ T cells from blood, cultured in vitro. The receptors here all came from a human donor who had recovered from COVID-19. CDR3s include the opening cysteine and the closing phenylalanine or tryptophan. A D gene is named only where the DNA matches it firmly. Rows give clone size only sometimes, using once, few, many, or a class for an expanded clone.

>.|TRBV10-2|TRBJ2-5|TRBD2
CASSRGGETQYF
TGCGCCAGCAGCCGGGGGGGGGAGACCCAGTACTTC
>.|TRBV5-8|TRBJ2-5|TRBD1
CASSLVPDRGETQYF
TGTGCCAGCAGCTTGGTTCCCGACAGGGGAGAGACCCAGTACTTC
>.|TRBV6-1|TRBJ2-6|.
CASSSSTGMVVGNSGANVLTF
TGTGCCAGCAGTAGTTCGACAGGAATGGTCGTTGGGAACTCTGGGGCCAACGTCCTGACTTTC
>few|TRBV9|TRBJ2-3|.
CASTPQGGSTDTQYF
TGTGCCAGCACCCCTCAGGGCGGAAGCACAGATACGCAGTATTTT
>.|TRBV12-3/TRBV12-4|TRBJ1-2|TRBD1
CASSWTGYGYTF
TGTGCCAGCAGTTGGACAGGTTATGGCTACACCTTC
>once|TRBV30|TRBJ1-2|.
CAWVGGNYGYTF
TGTGCCTGGGTGGGGGGGAACTATGGCTACACCTTC
>.|TRBV2|TRBJ1-1|.
CASSARRMNTEAFF
TGTGCCAGCAGTGCCCGCAGGATGAACACTGAAGCTTTCTTT
>.|TRBV5-4|TRBJ2-5|.
CASSLGREETQYF
TGTGCCAGCAGCTTGGGTAGAGAAGAGACCCAGTACTTC
>few|TRBV19|TRBJ1-2|.
CASSDSYNYGYTF
TGTGCCAGCTCGGACAGTTATAACTATGGCTACACCTTC
>.|TRBV6-5|TRBJ2-7|.
CASSYQGSEQYF
TGTGCCAGCAGTTACCAGGGAAGCGAGCAGTACTTC
>.|TRBV18|TRBJ2-2|.
CASSPVQGRRDTTGELFF
TGTGCCAGCTCACCAGTCCAGGGACGGAGGGATACCACCGGGGAGCTGTTTTTT
>few|TRBV7-9|TRBJ2-2|.
CASSLVKGVGELFF
TGTGCCAGCAGCTTAGTGAAAGGAGTAGGGGAGCTGTTTTTT
>few|TRBV10-3|TRBJ1-5|.
CAISRTESNQPQHF
TGTGCCATCAGTCGGACAGAGAGCAATCAGCCCCAGCATTTT
>few|TRBV12-3/TRBV12-4|TRBJ1-1|TRBD1
CASTRDRVAFF
TGTGCCAGCACCAGGGACAGGGTTGCTTTCTTT
>.|TRBV7-8|TRBJ1-4|.
CASSLAGQRKLFF
TGTGCCAGCAGCTTAGCGGGACAACGAAAACTGTTTTTT
>.|TRBV7-9|TRBJ2-5|.
CASSRTGNKGTQYF
TGTGCCAGCAGTCGGACCGGGAACAAGGGGACCCAGTACTTC
>few|TRBV30|TRBJ1-4|.
CAWAGTASGKLFF
TGTGCCTGGGCCGGGACGGCAAGTGGAAAACTGTTTTTT
>few|TRBV27|TRBJ2-3|.
CASSSKPAILRRGVWGEETDTQYF
TGTGCCAGCAGTTCCAAGCCCGCGATTCTCCGCAGGGGAGTGTGGGGGGAAGAAACAGATACGCAGTATTTT
>.|TRBV12-3/TRBV12-4|TRBJ2-1|TRBD2
CASSLGGGGYNEQFF
TGTGCCAGCAGTTTAGGTGGCGGGGGTTACAATGAGCAGTTCTTC
>once|TRBV6-1|TRBJ2-1|TRBD2
CASSTRVQSLAAYNEQFF
TGTGCCAGCAGTACCCGCGTTCAGTCGCTAGCGGCCTACAATGAGCAGTTCTTC
>.|TRBV18|TRBJ2-7|TRBD1
CASSLQGASYEQYF
TGTGCCAGCTCACTCCAGGGGGCCTCCTACGAGCAGTACTTC
>.|TRBV6-1|TRBJ1-4|.
CASSLGWGGTNEKLFF
TGTGCCAGCAGCCTCGGGTGGGGAGGGACTAATGAAAAACTGTTTTTT
>.|TRBV6-1|TRBJ1-2|.
CASRPYNYGYTF
TGTGCCAGCAGGCCCTATAACTATGGCTACACCTTC
>.|TRBV2|TRBJ2-2|.
CASRADTGELFF
TGTGCCAGCAGGGCAGACACCGGGGAGCTGTTTTTT
>.|TRBV6-1|TRBJ2-3|TRBD1
CASQVIPGQGTDTQYF
TGTGCCAGCCAGGTCATACCGGGACAGGGGACAGATACGCAGTATTTT
>.|TRBV6-1|TRBJ2-3|TRBD2
CASTERPPGGTTDTQYF
TGTGCCAGCACCGAGAGGCCACCGGGGGGGACCACAGATACGCAGTATTTT
>.|TRBV20-1|TRBJ2-1|TRBD2
CSASYSGGGYYNEQFF
TGCAGTGCTAGCTACTCTGGCGGGGGGTACTACAATGAGCAGTTCTTC
>few|TRBV30|TRBJ2-3|.
CAWSVRASSTDTQYF
TGTGCCTGGAGTGTTCGAGCGTCTAGCACAGATACGCAGTATTTT
>.|TRBV6-5|TRBJ2-7|.
CASSYFRSSQRNYEQYF
TGTGCCAGCAGTTACTTTAGATCCAGCCAGAGGAACTACGAGCAGTACTTC
>.|TRBV20-1|TRBJ2-1|.
CSAEGLYNEQFF
TGCAGTGCGGAGGGACTCTACAATGAGCAGTTCTTC
>.|TRBV10-2|TRBJ1-1|.
CASRAWAGILNTEAFF
TGCGCCAGCAGAGCCTGGGCAGGGATATTGAACACTGAAGCTTTCTTT
>.|TRBV19|TRBJ1-2|TRBD1
CASSTPRDSFYTF
TGTGCCAGTAGTACCCCACGGGACAGCTTTTACACCTTC
>few|TRBV20-1|TRBJ2-2|TRBD1
CSARKVRQGVTGELFF
TGCAGTGCGAGGAAAGTCCGACAGGGGGTAACCGGGGAGCTGTTTTTT
>.|TRBV30|TRBJ2-2|TRBD2
CAWRRGGSWSGELFF
TGTGCCTGGAGGCGGGGGGGCAGTTGGTCCGGGGAGCTGTTTTTT
>few|TRBV6-2/TRBV6-3|TRBJ1-2|.
CASSSDTYGYTF
TGTGCCAGCAGCTCCGACACCTATGGCTACACCTTC
>few|TRBV19|TRBJ2-3|.
CASSAGSTDTQYF
TGTGCCAGTAGTGCAGGGTCCACAGATACGCAGTATTTT
>once|TRBV10-3|TRBJ1-1|.
CAISDGSFDEAFF
TGTGCCATCAGTGACGGGTCGTTCGATGAAGCTTTCTTT
>.|TRBV30|TRBJ2-2|.
CAWSVLGNTGELFF
TGTGCCTGGAGTGTACTAGGGAATACCGGGGAGCTGTTTTTT
>once|TRBV5-1|TRBJ1-1|.
CASSLSGRAFF
TGCGCCAGCAGCTTATCAGGCCGGGCTTTCTTT
>.|TRBV18|TRBJ2-7|.
CASSRTDSYEQYF
TGTGCCAGCTCACGGACAGACTCCTACGAGCAGTACTTC
>few|TRBV6-1|TRBJ1-1|TRBD1
CATYHFGGQALMNTEAFF
TGTGCCACATATCACTTCGGGGGACAGGCCCTTATGAACACTGAAGCTTTCTTT
>few|TRBV27|TRBJ2-7|.
CASSKGGRGPPISYEQYF
TGTGCCAGCAGTAAAGGGGGAAGGGGACCACCTATCTCCTACGAGCAGTACTTC
>few|TRBV6-1|TRBJ2-7|TRBD1
CASSKGTGVYEQYF
TGTGCCAGCAGCAAGGGGACAGGGGTCTACGAGCAGTACTTC
>.|TRBV20-1|TRBJ1-1|.
CSAPNRVGNTEAFF
TGCAGTGCACCAAACAGGGTGGGGAACACTGAAGCTTTCTTT
>.|TRBV6-1|TRBJ2-1|.
CASRRSDYNEQFF
TGTGCCAGCAGGAGATCAGACTACAATGAGCAGTTCTTC
>.|TRBV4-3|TRBJ2-3|.
CASSQGARVGGPKYF
TGCGCCAGCAGCCAAGGGGCTCGGGTGGGGGGCCCTAAATACTTT
>few|TRBV27|TRBJ1-2|.
CASSSNGGNRYGYTF
TGTGCCAGCAGTTCCAACGGGGGAAACCGCTATGGCTACACCTTC
>few|TRBV10-2|TRBJ1-3|.
CASSESSTPGNTIYF
TGCGCCAGCAGTGAGTCCTCAACCCCCGGAAACACCATATATTTT
>.|TRBV7-9|TRBJ1-5|.
CASSLGPGRGVNQPQHF
TGTGCCAGCAGCTTAGGGCCCGGCAGGGGCGTCAATCAGCCCCAGCATTTT
>.|TRBV28|TRBJ2-1|TRBD2
CASSIGVLAGGVEQFF
TGTGCCAGCAGTATTGGAGTGCTAGCGGGGGGCGTTGAGCAGTTCTTC
>few|TRBV7-8|TRBJ1-5|.
CASSSPGPHQPQHF
TGTGCCAGCAGCTCTCCGGGGCCACACCAGCCCCAGCATTTT
>.|TRBV7-9|TRBJ1-1|.
CASSFQENTEAFF
TGTGCCAGCAGCTTTCAAGAGAACACTGAAGCTTTCTTT
>few|TRBV5-6|TRBJ1-6|.
CASSLRVREGNSPLHF
TGTGCCAGCAGCCTCCGGGTCAGGGAGGGAAATTCACCCCTCCACTTT
>few|TRBV6-2/TRBV6-3|TRBJ2-2|.
CASSPKGRNTGELFF
TGTGCCAGCTCCCCCAAGGGTCGAAACACCGGGGAGCTGTTTTTT
>few|TRBV5-1|TRBJ2-5|.
CASSAGNRWRTQYF
TGCGCCAGCAGCGCCGGAAACAGGTGGAGGACCCAGTACTTC
>few|TRBV19|TRBJ2-4|TRBD2
CASSIAPGTRRYF
TGTGCCAGTAGTATAGCCCCCGGGACTAGGAGATACTTC
>few|TRBV7-9|TRBJ1-2|.
CASSLALDGYGYTF
TGTGCCAGCAGCTTAGCCCTGGACGGATATGGCTACACCTTC
>few|TRBV5-4|TRBJ2-2|.
CASSLKGAGELFF
TGTGCCAGCAGCTTGAAAGGGGCGGGGGAGCTGTTTTTT